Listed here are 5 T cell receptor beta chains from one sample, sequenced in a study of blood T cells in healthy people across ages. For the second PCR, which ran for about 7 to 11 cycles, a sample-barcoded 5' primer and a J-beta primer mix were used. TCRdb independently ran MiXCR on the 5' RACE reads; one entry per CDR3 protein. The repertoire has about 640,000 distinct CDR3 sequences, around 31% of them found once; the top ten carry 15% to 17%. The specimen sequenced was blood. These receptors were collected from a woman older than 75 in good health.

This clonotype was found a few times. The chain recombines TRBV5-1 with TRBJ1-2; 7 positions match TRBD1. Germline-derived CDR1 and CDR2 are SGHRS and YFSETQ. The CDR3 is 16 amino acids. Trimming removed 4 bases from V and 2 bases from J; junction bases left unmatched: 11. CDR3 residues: CASSRGEGGPNYGYTF. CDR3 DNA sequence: TGCGCCAGCAGCAGAGGGGAAGGGGGCCCGAACTATGGCTACACCTTC.

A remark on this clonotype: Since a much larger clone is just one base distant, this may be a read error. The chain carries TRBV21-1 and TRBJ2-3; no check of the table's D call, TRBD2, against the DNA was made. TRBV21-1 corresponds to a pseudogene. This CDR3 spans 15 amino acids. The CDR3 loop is CASLGLAGGADTQYF. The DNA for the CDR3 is TGTGCCAGCCTAGGACTAGCGGGGGGGGCGGATACGCAGTATTTT.

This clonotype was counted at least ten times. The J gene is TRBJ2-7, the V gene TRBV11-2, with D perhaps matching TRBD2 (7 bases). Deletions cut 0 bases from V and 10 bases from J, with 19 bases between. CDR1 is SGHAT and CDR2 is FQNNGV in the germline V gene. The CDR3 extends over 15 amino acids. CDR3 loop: CASSLDRGAGGDQYF. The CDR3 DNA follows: TGTGCCAGCAGCTTAGACCGGGGGGCCGGTGGGGACCAGTACTTC.

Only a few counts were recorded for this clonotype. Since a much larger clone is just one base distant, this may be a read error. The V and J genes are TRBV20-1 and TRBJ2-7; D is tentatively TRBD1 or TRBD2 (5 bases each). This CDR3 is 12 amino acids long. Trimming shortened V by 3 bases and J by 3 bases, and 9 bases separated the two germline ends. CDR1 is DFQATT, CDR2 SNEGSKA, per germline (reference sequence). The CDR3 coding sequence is TGCAGTGCTAGTGGTGGGGGCTACGAGCAGTACTTC. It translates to CSASGGGYEQYF.

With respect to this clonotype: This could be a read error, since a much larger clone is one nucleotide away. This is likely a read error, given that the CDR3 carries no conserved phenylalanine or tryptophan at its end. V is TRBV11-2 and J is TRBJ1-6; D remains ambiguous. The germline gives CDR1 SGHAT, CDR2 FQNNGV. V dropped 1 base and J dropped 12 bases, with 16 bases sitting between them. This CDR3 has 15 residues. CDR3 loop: CASSLVSLSSGPLHC. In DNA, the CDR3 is TGTGCCAGCAGCTTAGTGAGCCTATCCTCCGGACCCCTCCACTGT.